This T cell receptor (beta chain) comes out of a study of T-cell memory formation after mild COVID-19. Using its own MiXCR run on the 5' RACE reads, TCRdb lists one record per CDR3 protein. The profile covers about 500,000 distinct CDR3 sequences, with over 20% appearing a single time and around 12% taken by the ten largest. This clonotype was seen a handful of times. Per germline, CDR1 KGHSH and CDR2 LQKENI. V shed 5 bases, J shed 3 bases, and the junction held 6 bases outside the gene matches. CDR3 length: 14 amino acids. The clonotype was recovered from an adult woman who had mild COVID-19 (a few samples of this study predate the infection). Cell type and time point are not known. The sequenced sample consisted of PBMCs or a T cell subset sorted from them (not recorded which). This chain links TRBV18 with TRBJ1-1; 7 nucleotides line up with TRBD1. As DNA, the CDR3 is TGTGCCAGCTCAGAGGGGGCGCGGGACACTGAAGCTTTCTTT. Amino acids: CASSEGARDTEAFF.